A selection of T cell receptor beta chains follows, all from one sample in a study of T cells expressing NK-cell markers. One entry per CDR3 protein, without DNA, is what TCRdb gives after re-calling the 5' RACE reads. The sample table sets out some 150,000 distinct CDR3 sequences. The sample comprised blood T cells: a sorted CD56 or NKG2C T cell subset, CD4+ or CD8+ T cells, or bulk PBMC T cells (not recorded which). The source is a woman between 45 and 60 years old in good health. CDR3s include the opening cysteine and the closing phenylalanine or tryptophan.

v_call	j_call	cdr3_aa
TRBV4-1	TRBJ2-7	CASSPRTGYEQYF
TRBV5-1	TRBJ2-2	CASSSEGELFF
TRBV2	TRBJ2-7	CASSPAGDEQYF
TRBV10-3	TRBJ2-1	CAISSTDGSYNEQFF
TRBV4-1	TRBJ2-7	CASSHDLTYEQYF
TRBV7-9	TRBJ2-1	CASSSRTSGDYNEQFF
TRBV28	TRBJ2-3	CASSTGQGLGDTQYF
TRBV20-1	TRBJ2-4	CSASEGVLAKNIQYF
TRBV10-3	TRBJ1-1	CAISESEGLGTEAFF
TRBV7-9	TRBJ2-4	CAIVVAKNIQYF
TRBV11-2	TRBJ2-1	CASSLEGLYNEQFF
TRBV4-1	TRBJ2-1	CASSQFLSSYNEQFF
TRBV19	TRBJ1-1	CASSILGSGTEAFF
TRBV20-1	TRBJ2-4	CSARDQRDSNIQYF
TRBV28	TRBJ1-2	CASGDRGDGYTF
TRBV11-2	TRBJ2-5	CASSILGVTAGETQYF
TRBV7-9	TRBJ1-4	CASSPSRGLFF
TRBV11-2	TRBJ2-7	CASSLEGTASYEQYF
TRBV20-1	TRBJ2-3	CSASGYGSGDTQYF
TRBV12-3/TRBV12-4	TRBJ2-3	CASSLVGGPDTQYF
TRBV7-9	TRBJ2-1	CASPGTSGSGSSYNEQFF
TRBV6-1	TRBJ1-1	CASSEETTGIYANTEAFF
TRBV25-1	TRBJ2-1	CASSEYHDGRDYRNEQFF
TRBV5-6	TRBJ2-4	CASSSTVKVAKNIQYF
TRBV5-1	TRBJ1-6	CASSFAEGNSPLHF
TRBV6-6	TRBJ2-5	CASRRELETQYF
TRBV4-1	TRBJ2-5	CASSSGVGETQYF
TRBV20-1	TRBJ2-1	CSAYPWDYDNEQFF
TRBV27	TRBJ2-7	CASTADRALSKQYF
TRBV5-5	TRBJ2-2	CASSFGRVAGELFF
TRBV7-8	TRBJ2-2	CASSLFAGELFF
TRBV2	TRBJ2-3	CASNRQGAPTDTQYF
TRBV2	TRBJ2-1	CASSVDPATPYNEQFF
TRBV20-1	TRBJ1-1	CSATGDTEAFF
TRBV9	TRBJ2-2	CASSVTLGELFF
TRBV4-1	TRBJ2-2	CASREGTGELFF
TRBV4-1	TRBJ1-1	CASSQLTPNTEAFF
TRBV4-1	TRBJ2-7	CASSQAPLGLGREQYF
TRBV6-1	TRBJ2-2	CASSEATWTLNTGELFF
TRBV4-1	TRBJ2-5	CASSFRTGQETQYF
TRBV15	TRBJ1-1	CATSREGGRSTEAFF
TRBV4-2	TRBJ1-1	CASSQDKGNTEAFF
TRBV12-3/TRBV12-4	TRBJ2-5	CASSPRFGTKTETQYF
TRBV29-1	TRBJ2-2	CSVVGLAGPTGELFF
TRBV7-9	TRBJ2-1	CASSFLGLAGVVNEQFF
TRBV10-3	TRBJ2-1	CAITSPGLVNEQFF
TRBV20-1	TRBJ2-2	CSARDGARRGYRGELFF
TRBV4-1	TRBJ2-1	CASSQVVLADNNEQFF
TRBV4-1	TRBJ1-1	CASSHLGGIEAFF
TRBV5-1	TRBJ2-1	CASSSVSSYNEQFF
TRBV11-2	TRBJ2-1	CASSPVRNEQFF
TRBV7-9	TRBJ2-1	CASSAAGDEFF
TRBV4-1	TRBJ1-2	CASSQDEEGGYTF
TRBV7-9	TRBJ2-1	CASSLSETPAVYNEQFF
TRBV7-2	TRBJ2-1	CASSYFGVGANIEQFF
TRBV5-1	TRBJ2-1	CASSPGLAGPINEQFF